The clone carrying this T cell receptor beta chain was observed many times. The antigen remains unidentified. The TCR library protocol attached unique molecular identifiers to the individual cDNA molecules. TCRdb called the 5' RACE reads again in MiXCR, with one record for every CDR3 protein. Of some 81,000 distinct CDR3 sequences listed, 8.5% to 10% are singletons. The data stem from a study of early T cells in non-severe SARS-CoV-2 infection. Study observations and caveats: Lookups in VDJdb leaned toward anti-spike CD8 responses and missed private and CD4 specificities.

Germline-derived CDR1 and CDR2 are LGHDT and YNNKEL (reference sequence). The V gene lost 2 bases and the J gene lost 0 bases, with 8 bases spanning the gap. The CDR3 is made up of 14 amino acids. The chain employs TRBV3-1 and TRBJ2-7; tentatively, D is TRBD1 or TRBD2 (5 bases each). The TCR sequence derives from an adult who was a healthcare worker with PCR-confirmed SARS-CoV-2 infection or an uninfected control (not recorded which). Sequenced input: whole blood. The CDR3, as DNA: TGTGCCAGCAGCCAATATGGGACCTCCTACGAGCAGTACTTC. It yields the protein CASSQYGTSYEQYF.